The clone carrying this T cell receptor (beta chain) has a handful of counts. Its cognate antigen is unknown. TCRdb used MiXCR to reprocess the reads, holding one entry per CDR3 protein. The sample records nearly 650,000 distinct CDR3 sequences, about 24% being singletons. The sample comes from a study of T cell repertoires in cytomegalovirus infection. Study in general: Public TCR beta signatures marked donors with CMV infection and the matching HLA.

Germline values: CDR1 DFQATT, CDR2 SNEGSKA (reference sequence). With 7 bases clipped from V and 6 bases from J, the junction kept 17 bases outside the gene matches. This CDR3 has 16 amino acids. Study findings and constraints: Clonotypes of TCR beta that were HLA-C-restricted and CMV-specific dominated the ex vivo response.

Sequencing was carried out using CD8+ T cells from PBMCs. The chain employs TRBV20-1 and TRBJ1-2; TRBD1 agrees at 10 bases. This sequence was found in a human donor in good health (CMV status not recorded). Some clones in this sample may be carry-over from other donors' samples. The CDR3 loop reads CSGEDRGDSDLDGYTF. Written as DNA, the CDR3 is TGCAGTGGCGAGGACAGGGGGGACTCCGACTTGGATGGCTACACCTTC.